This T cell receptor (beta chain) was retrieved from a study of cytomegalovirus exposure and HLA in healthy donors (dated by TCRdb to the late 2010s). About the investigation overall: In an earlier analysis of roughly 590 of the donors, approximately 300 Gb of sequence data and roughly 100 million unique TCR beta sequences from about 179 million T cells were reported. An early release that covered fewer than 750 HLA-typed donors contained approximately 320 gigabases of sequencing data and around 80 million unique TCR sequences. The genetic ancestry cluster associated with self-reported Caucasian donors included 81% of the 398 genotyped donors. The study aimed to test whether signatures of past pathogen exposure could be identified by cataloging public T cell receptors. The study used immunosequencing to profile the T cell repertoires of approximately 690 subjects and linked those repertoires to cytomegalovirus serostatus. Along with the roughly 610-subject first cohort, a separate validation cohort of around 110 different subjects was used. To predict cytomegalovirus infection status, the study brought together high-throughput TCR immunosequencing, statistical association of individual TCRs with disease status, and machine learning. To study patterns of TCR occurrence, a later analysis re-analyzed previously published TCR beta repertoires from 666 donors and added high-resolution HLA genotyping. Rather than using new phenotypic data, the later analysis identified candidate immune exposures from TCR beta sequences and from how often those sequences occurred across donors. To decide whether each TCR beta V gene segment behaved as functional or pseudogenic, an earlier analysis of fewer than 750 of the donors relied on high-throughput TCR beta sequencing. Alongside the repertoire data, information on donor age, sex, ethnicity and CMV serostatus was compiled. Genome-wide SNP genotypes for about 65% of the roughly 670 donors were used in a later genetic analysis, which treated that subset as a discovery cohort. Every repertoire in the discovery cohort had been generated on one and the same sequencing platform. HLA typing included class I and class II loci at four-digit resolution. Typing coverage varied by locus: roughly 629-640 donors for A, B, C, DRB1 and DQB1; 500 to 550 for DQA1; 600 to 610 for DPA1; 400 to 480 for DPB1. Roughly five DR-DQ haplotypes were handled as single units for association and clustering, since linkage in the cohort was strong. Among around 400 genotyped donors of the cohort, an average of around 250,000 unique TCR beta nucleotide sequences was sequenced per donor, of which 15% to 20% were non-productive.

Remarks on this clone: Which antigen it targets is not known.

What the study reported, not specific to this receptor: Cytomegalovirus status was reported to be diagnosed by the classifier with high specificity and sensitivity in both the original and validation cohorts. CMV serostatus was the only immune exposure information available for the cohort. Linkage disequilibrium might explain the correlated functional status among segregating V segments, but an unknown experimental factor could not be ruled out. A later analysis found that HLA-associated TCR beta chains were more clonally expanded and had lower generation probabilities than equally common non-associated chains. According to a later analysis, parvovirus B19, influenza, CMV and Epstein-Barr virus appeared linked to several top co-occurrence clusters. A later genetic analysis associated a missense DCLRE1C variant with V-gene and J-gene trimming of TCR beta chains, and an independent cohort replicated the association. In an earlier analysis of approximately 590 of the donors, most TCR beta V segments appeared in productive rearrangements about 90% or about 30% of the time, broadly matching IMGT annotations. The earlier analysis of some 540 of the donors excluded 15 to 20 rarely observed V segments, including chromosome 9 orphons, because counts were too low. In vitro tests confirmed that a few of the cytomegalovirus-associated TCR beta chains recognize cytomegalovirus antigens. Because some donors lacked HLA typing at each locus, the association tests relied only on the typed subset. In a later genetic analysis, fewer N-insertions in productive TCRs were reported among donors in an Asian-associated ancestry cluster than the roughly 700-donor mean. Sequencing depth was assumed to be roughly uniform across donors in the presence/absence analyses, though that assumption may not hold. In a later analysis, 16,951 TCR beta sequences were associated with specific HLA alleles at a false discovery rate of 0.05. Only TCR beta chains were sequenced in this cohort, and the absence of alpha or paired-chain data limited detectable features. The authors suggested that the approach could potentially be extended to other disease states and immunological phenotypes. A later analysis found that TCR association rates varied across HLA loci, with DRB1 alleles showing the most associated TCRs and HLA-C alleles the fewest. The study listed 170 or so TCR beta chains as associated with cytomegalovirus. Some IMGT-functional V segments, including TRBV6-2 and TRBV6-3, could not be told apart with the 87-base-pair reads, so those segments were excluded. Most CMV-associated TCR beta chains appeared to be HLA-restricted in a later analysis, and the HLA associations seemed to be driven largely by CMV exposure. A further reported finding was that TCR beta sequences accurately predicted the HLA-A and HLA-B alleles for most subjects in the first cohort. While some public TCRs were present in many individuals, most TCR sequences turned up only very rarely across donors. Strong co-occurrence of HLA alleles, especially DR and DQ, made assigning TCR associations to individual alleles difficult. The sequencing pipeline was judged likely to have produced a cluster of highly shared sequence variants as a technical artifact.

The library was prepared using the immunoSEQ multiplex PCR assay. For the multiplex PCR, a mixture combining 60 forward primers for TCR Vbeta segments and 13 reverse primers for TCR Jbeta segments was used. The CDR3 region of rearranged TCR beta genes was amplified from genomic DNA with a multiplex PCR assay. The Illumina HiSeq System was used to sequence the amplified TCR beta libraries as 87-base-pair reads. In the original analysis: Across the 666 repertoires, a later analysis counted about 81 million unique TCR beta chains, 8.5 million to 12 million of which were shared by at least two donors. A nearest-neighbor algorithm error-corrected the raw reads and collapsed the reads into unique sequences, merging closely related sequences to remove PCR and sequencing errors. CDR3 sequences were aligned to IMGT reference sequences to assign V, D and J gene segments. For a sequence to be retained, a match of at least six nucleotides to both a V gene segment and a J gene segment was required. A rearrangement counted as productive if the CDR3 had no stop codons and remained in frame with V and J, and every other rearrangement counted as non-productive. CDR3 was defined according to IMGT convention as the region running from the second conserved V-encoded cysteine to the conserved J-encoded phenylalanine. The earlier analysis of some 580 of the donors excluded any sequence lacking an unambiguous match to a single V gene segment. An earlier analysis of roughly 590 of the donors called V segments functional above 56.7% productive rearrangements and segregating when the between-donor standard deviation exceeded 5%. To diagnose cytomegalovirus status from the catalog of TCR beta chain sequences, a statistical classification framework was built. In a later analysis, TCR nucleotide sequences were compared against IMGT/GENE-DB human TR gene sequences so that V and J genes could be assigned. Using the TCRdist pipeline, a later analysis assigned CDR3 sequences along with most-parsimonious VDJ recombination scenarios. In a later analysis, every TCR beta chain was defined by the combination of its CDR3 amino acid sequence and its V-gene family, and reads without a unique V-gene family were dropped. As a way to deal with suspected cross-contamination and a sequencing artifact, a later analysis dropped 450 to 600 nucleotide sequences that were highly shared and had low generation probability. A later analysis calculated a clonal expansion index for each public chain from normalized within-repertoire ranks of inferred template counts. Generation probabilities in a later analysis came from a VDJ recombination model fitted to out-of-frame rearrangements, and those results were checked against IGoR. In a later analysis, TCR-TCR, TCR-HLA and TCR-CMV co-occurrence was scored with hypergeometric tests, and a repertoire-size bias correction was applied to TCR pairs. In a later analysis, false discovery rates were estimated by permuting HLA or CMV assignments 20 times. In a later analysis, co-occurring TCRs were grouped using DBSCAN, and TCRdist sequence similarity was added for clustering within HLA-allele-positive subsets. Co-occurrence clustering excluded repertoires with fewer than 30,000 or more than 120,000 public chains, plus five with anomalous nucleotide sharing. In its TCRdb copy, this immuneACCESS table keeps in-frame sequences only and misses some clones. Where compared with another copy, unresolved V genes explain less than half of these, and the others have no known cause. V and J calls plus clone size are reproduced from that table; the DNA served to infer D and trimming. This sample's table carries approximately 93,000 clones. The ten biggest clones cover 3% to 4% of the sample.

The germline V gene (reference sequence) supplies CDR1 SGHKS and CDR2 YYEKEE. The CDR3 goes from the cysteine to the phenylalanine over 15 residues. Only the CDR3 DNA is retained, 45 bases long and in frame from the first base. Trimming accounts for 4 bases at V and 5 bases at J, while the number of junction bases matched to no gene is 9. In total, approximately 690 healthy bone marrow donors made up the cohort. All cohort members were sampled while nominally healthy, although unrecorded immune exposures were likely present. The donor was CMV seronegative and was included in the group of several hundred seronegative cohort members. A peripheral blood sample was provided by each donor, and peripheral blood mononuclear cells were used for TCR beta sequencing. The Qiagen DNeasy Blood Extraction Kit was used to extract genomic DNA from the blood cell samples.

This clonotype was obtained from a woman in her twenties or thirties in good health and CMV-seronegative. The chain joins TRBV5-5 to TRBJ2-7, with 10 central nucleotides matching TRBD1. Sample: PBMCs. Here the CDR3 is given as CASSITGTGAHEQYF. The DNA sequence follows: TGTGCCAGCAGCATAACCGGGACAGGGGCCCACGAGCAGTACTTC.